Listed below are T cell receptor beta chains from one sample, sequenced in a study of cytomegalovirus exposure and HLA in healthy donors. Sequencing was performed with immunoSEQ multiplex PCR; in TCRdb, only in-frame clones are kept and a portion is missing. The repertoire holds about 92,000 clones, with 81% as singletons. The sample taken for sequencing was PBMCs. These receptors all come from a girl under 10 years old in good health and CMV-seropositive. CDR3s include the opening cysteine and the closing phenylalanine or tryptophan. A D gene is named only where the DNA matches it firmly. Only some rows state a clone size, as once, few, many or a class for expanded clones.

-	-	TRBV25-1	TRBJ2-7	TGTGCCAGCAGTCCCGGGCTTGGTGGGAGAGTCTACGAGCAGTACTTC	CASSPGLGGRVYEQYF
-	-	TRBV6-1	TRBJ2-5	TGTGCCAGCAGTGACCCCACAGGGAACCAAGAGACCCAGTACTTC	CASSDPTGNQETQYF
TRBD1	-	TRBV7-9	TRBJ2-5	TGTGCCAGCAGCTCGGGACAGCAACAAGAGACCCAGTACTTC	CASSSGQQQETQYF
-	-	TRBV19	TRBJ1-5	TGTGCCAGTAGTCGAGCTCTAACAGGGCTCGATCAGCCCCAGCATTTT	CASSRALTGLDQPQHF
-	-	TRBV29-1	TRBJ2-5	TGCAGCGTTGAACAGGTGGTTGGGTCGACCCAGTACTTC	CSVEQVVGSTQYF
-	-	TRBV27	TRBJ2-7	TGTGCCAGCAGTCCTTCTATGTCCTACGAGCAGTACTTC	CASSPSMSYEQYF
-	-	TRBV18	TRBJ1-1	TGTGCCAGCTCACCTTCGGGAGTTGAAGCTTTCTTT	CASSPSGVEAFF
TRBD1	-	TRBV28	TRBJ1-2	TGTGCCAGCAGTTCCACAGGGGGAAACACCCCCAGCCTATATGGCTACACCTTC	CASSSTGGNTPSLYGYTF
-	once	TRBV30	TRBJ1-3	TGTGCCTGGAGTCGCGAGGGGGACTATGGAAACACCATATATTTT	CAWSREGDYGNTIYF
-	-	TRBV6-5	TRBJ1-1	TGTGCCAGCAGTAGGACAGCTGCGAACACTGAAGCTTTCTTT	CASSRTAANTEAFF